These T cell receptor beta chains were read from a single sample in a study of blood T cells in healthy people across ages. TCRdb used MiXCR to reprocess the 5' RACE reads, holding one entry per CDR3 protein. The top ten clones hold roughly 23% of a sample with 1.8 million or so distinct CDR3 sequences, about two fifths of them seen once. The sample was blood. The receptors were gathered from a human donor in good health. CDR3s include the opening cysteine and the closing phenylalanine or tryptophan. D genes are given only for firm matches. Some rows have no size entry. The others give once, few or many, or a class for an expanded clone.

v_call	d_call	clone_size	j_call	cdr3_aa	cdr3_nt
TRBV24-1	TRBD1	.	TRBJ1-5	CATSETGDQPQHF	TGTGCCACCAGTGAAACAGGGGATCAGCCCCAGCATTTT
TRBV20-1	.	few	TRBJ1-1	CSADRAENTEAFF	TGCAGTGCAGATCGGGCCGAGAACACTGAAGCTTTCTTT
TRBV20-1	.	many	TRBJ2-7	CSARVISGYEQYF	TGCAGTGCTAGAGTAATCAGCGGCTACGAGCAGTACTTC
TRBV20-1	.	many	TRBJ2-7	CSAQRGYYYEQYF	TGCAGTGCCCAGAGAGGCTATTACTACGAGCAGTACTTC
TRBV6-5	TRBD1	few	TRBJ1-1	CASRRQGVNTEAFF	TGTGCCAGCAGGCGACAGGGGGTGAACACTGAAGCTTTCTTT
TRBV9	TRBD1	few	TRBJ2-1	CASSVEARTGQFF	TGTGCCAGCAGCGTAGAAGCCAGGACAGGGCAGTTCTTC
TRBV29-1	TRBD1	.	TRBJ2-7	CSVKWTGGIEQYF	TGCAGCGTTAAATGGACAGGGGGAATCGAGCAGTACTTC
TRBV20-1	.	few	TRBJ2-3	CSARVMVTDTQYF	TGCAGTGCTAGAGTGATGGTAACAGATACGCAGTATTTT
TRBV28	.	many	TRBJ2-7	CATRWAGLNYEQYF	TGTGCCACGAGGTGGGCAGGGCTGAACTACGAGCAGTACTTC
TRBV20-1	.	.	TRBJ2-5	CSATRTEGPWTQYF	TGCAGTGCTACCCGGACGGAGGGACCCTGGACCCAGTACTTC
TRBV5-1	.	.	TRBJ2-1	CASSLSSSGYNEQFF	TGCGCCAGCAGCTTATCTAGTTCAGGCTACAATGAGCAGTTCTTC
TRBV21-1	.	once	TRBJ2-1	CASSKETSGDNEQFF	TGTGCCAGCAGCAAAGAGACTAGCGGAGACAATGAGCAGTTCTTC
TRBV6-5	TRBD2	.	TRBJ2-7	CASSYSLGGGFYEQYF	TGTGCCAGCAGTTACTCCTTAGGCGGGGGGTTTTACGAGCAGTACTTC
TRBV6-2/TRBV6-3	TRBD1	.	TRBJ1-1	CASSRLTGAGTEAFF	TGTGCCAGCAGTCGACTGACAGGGGCGGGTACTGAAGCTTTCTTT
TRBV6-1	.	.	TRBJ2-7	CASSPYHPYEQYF	TGTGCCAGCAGCCCCTATCATCCCTACGAGCAGTACTTC
TRBV4-3	.	few	TRBJ2-1	CASSQGQNPYNEQFF	TGCGCCAGCAGCCAAGGGCAGAACCCCTACAATGAGCAGTTCTTC
TRBV9	TRBD2	.	TRBJ2-7	CASSTQTSSDQYF	TGTGCCAGCAGCACCCAGACTAGCTCCGACCAGTACTTC
TRBV20-1	.	few	TRBJ2-1	CSATPTSHRLNEQFF	TGCAGTGCTACCCCAACTAGTCACCGCCTTAATGAGCAGTTCTTC
TRBV12-3/TRBV12-4	.	.	TRBJ2-3	CASSLVGEEDTEYF	TGTGCCAGCAGTTTAGTGGGGGAGGAAGATACGGAGTATTTT
TRBV4-1	.	few	TRBJ1-3	CASSRRYRDARLGGNTIYF	TGCGCCAGCAGCCGCAGATACCGGGACGCAAGACTGGGTGGAAACACCATATATTTT
TRBV28	TRBD1	.	TRBJ2-5	CASVRGRRETQYF	TGTGCCAGCGTCAGGGGGCGGCGGGAGACCCAGTACTTC
TRBV20-1	.	.	TRBJ1-2	CSANIGGDGYTF	TGCAGTGCAAATATTGGAGGGGATGGCTACACCTTC
TRBV20-1	.	few	TRBJ2-1	CSVGGHLSSYNEQFF	TGCAGTGTCGGAGGACACCTGAGCTCCTACAATGAGCAGTTCTTC
TRBV29-1	.	.	TRBJ2-7	CSVESKNYAQYF	TGCAGCGTTGAAAGTAAGAACTACGCGCAGTACTTC
TRBV6-2/TRBV6-3	.	.	TRBJ1-1	CASSPNGVNTEAFF	TGTGCCAGCAGCCCGAACGGGGTAAACACTGAAGCTTTCTTT
TRBV2	.	.	TRBJ1-2	CASRPLGVGYTF	TGTGCCAGCCGCCCTCTAGGGGTTGGCTACACCTTC
TRBV2	TRBD1	few	TRBJ2-3	CASSDHVTGGEYF	TGTGCCAGCAGTGATCATGTGACAGGGGGGGAGTATTTT
TRBV30	TRBD1	.	TRBJ1-2	CAWSLGTGVSYGYTF	TGTGCCTGGAGTCTTGGGACAGGGGTTTCCTATGGCTACACCTTC
TRBV27	.	.	TRBJ1-1	CASSLFTGTSTEAFF	TGTGCCAGCAGTTTATTTACCGGGACCTCCACTGAAGCTTTCTTT
TRBV7-2	.	.	TRBJ2-1	CASSRQRGQYEQFF	TGTGCCAGCAGCCGCCAGCGGGGACAGTATGAGCAGTTCTTC
TRBV7-8	.	few	TRBJ2-3	CASSSRLSPSTDTQYF	TGTGCCAGCAGCAGCCGCCTTTCACCAAGCACAGATACGCAGTATTTT
TRBV7-2	.	few	TRBJ2-1	CASREAPRGQFF	TGTGCCAGCAGAGAGGCGCCGCGCGGGCAGTTCTTC
TRBV3-1	TRBD1	.	TRBJ1-2	CASSQDLRDRGAYTF	TGTGCCAGCAGCCAAGATCTAAGGGACAGGGGTGCCTACACCTTC
TRBV5-1	.	.	TRBJ2-7	CASSLGTSPEQYF	TGCGCCAGCAGCTTGGGGACTTCTCCCGAGCAGTACTTC
TRBV7-2	.	few	TRBJ2-2	CASSSTGYTGELFF	TGTGCCAGCAGCTCCACAGGGTACACCGGGGAGCTGTTTTTT
TRBV4-2	.	.	TRBJ2-1	CASSQPTGPSEQFF	TGTGCCAGCAGCCAACCGACTGGGCCGAGTGAGCAGTTCTTC
TRBV5-1	.	few	TRBJ1-2	CASSSGTGEDYGYTF	TGCGCCAGCAGCTCGGGGACGGGGGAGGACTATGGCTACACCTTC
TRBV18	TRBD1	few	TRBJ1-2	CASSPSGTGSGYTF	TGTGCCAGCTCACCGAGTGGGACAGGGAGTGGCTACACCTTC
TRBV20-1	.	.	TRBJ1-3	CSARVQGFYSGNTIYF	TGCAGTGCTAGAGTGCAGGGATTCTACTCTGGAAACACCATATATTTT
TRBV7-6	.	.	TRBJ1-6	CASSLVPGKFNSPLHF	TGTGCCAGCAGCTTAGTGCCAGGGAAATTTAATTCACCCCTCCACTTT
TRBV27	TRBD2	.	TRBJ2-3	CASSPHSASGATDTQYF	TGTGCCAGCAGTCCCCACTCGGCTAGCGGGGCCACAGATACGCAGTATTTT
TRBV6-2/TRBV6-3	.	.	TRBJ1-5	CASSLPTGGSAPQHF	TGTGCCAGCAGCCTCCCGACGGGAGGAAGTGCGCCCCAGCATTTT
TRBV15	.	.	TRBJ1-1	CATSLTSNTEAFF	TGTGCCACCAGCCTTACTTCGAACACTGAAGCTTTCTTT
TRBV9	.	.	TRBJ2-3	CASSVGQSLTDTQYF	TGTGCCAGCAGCGTAGGACAGTCGCTCACAGATACGCAGTATTTT
TRBV7-9	.	few	TRBJ2-7	CASSGTITSYEQYF	TGTGCCAGCAGCGGGACGATAACATCCTACGAGCAGTACTTC